These 22 T cell receptor beta chains were all obtained from the same sample, sequenced in a study of blood T cell repertoires in COVID-19. Produced via immunoSEQ multiplex PCR; TCRdb's table is partial and in-frame only. The sample includes about 97,000 clones, approximately 92% seen only once; the top ten take roughly 5.6%. The material sequenced was peripheral blood. Source of these receptors: a man between 50 and 59 years old with active COVID-19.

In DNA form, the CDR3 reads TGCGCCAGCAGCCAATCTTTCGGGTACTCCTACAATGAGCAGTTCTTC. Translated: CASSQSFGYSYNEQFF. The rearrangement uses TRBV4-1 and TRBJ2-1, with D hard to call. This CDR3 is 16 amino acids long. Germline assignment: CDR1 MGHRA and CDR2 YSYEKL. The germline V and J ends were trimmed by 2 bases and 0 bases, with 11 bases remaining between them.

The chain is built from TRBV27 and TRBJ2-3; 7 bases are shared with TRBD2. After removal of 6 bases from V and 4 bases from J, the junction contained 10 bases not matched to a gene. CDR3 length equals 15 residues. Germline V gives CDR1 MNHEY, CDR2 SMNVEV (reference sequence). CDR3 in amino acids: CASSLLASVSDTQYF. The CDR3 bases are TGTGCCAGCAGCTTACTAGCGAGTGTGTCAGATACGCAGTATTTT.

V usage is TRBV9 and J usage is TRBJ1-1, with 7 positions matching TRBD1. The CDR3 is made up of 14 amino acids. Germline CDR1 SGDLS, CDR2 YYNGEE. Unmatched junction bases numbered 8, after V lost 7 bases and J lost 2 bases. This chain's CDR3 is CASARGTVNTEAFF. CDR3 bases: TGTGCCAGCGCCCGGGGGACAGTTAACACTGAAGCTTTCTTT.

This chain joins TRBV21-1 and TRBJ2-1; TRBD1 reflects the table's D call only, with no check against the DNA. TRBV21-1 is annotated as a pseudogene. This CDR3 contains 15 residues. This CDR3 reads CASSRGDRGYNEQFF. The DNA of the CDR3 is TGTGCCAGCAGCAGGGGGGACAGGGGGTACAATGAGCAGTTCTTC.

This chain links TRBV5-4 with TRBJ2-3; 9 nucleotides match TRBD2. Germline assignment: CDR1 SGHNT and CDR2 YYREEE (reference sequence). The CDR3 sequence is 18 residues long. Trimming at V came to 2 bases and at J to 3 bases, leaving 13 bases not matched to a gene. CDR3 in DNA: TGTGCCAGCAGCTTTGGGAAGGGTAGCGGGAGCTTAACAGATACGCAGTATTTT. The encoded protein is CASSFGKGSGSLTDTQYF.

The chain recombines TRBV5-4 with TRBJ1-2; 8 nucleotides match TRBD1. Germline V CDR1 and CDR2: SGHNT, YYREEE (reference sequence). This CDR3 has 14 amino acids. V dropped 4 bases and J dropped 2; count of bases not matched to a gene: 4. The CDR3 spells CASSQQGGNYGYTF. CDR3 sequence (DNA): TGTGCCAGCAGCCAACAGGGGGGCAACTATGGCTACACCTTC.

This clone appeared a single time. The gene calls are TRBV5-8 and TRBJ2-3, with TRBD1 matching 9 bases. The CDR3 covers 18 residues. The germline V gene encodes CDR1 SGHTS and CDR2 YDEGEE. The J segment lost 0 bases and the V segment lost 5 bases, leaving 13 bases of the junction unmatched. The CDR3 region is CASSSDRGIFSSTDTQYF. CDR3 nucleotide sequence: TGTGCCAGCAGTTCGGACAGGGGAATTTTTTCTAGCACAGATACGCAGTATTTT. Using reference TRBV5-8 and TRBJ2-3 for the parts outside the CDR3, the full variable domain is EAGVTQSPTHLIKTRGQQATLRCSPISGHTSVYWYQQALGLGLQFLLWYDEGEERNRGNFPPRFSGRQFPNYSSELNVNALELEDSALYLCASSSDRGIFSSTDTQYFGPGTRLTVL.

The rearrangement joins TRBV5-1 to TRBJ2-5; maybe TRBD2 (5 bases). The CDR3 extends over 13 amino acids. V was clipped by 2 bases and J by 5 bases, with 10 bases between them. Germline V gene sequence: CDR1 SGHRS, CDR2 YFSETQ. CDR3 nucleotide sequence: TGCGCCAGCAGCTTTGAGGGCGGGGAGACCCAGTACTTC. Amino acid sequence: CASSFEGGETQYF.

The rearrangement links TRBV7-9 to TRBJ2-1; TRBD1 agrees at 8 bases. Germline assignment: CDR1 SEHNR and CDR2 FQNEAQ (reference sequence). This CDR3 is built from 16 residues. V was pared by 4 bases and J by 0 bases, with 5 bases of the junction left unmatched. CDR3 sequence: CASSSGQGLSYNEQFF. The CDR3 DNA sequence: TGTGCCAGCAGCTCCGGACAGGGACTCTCCTACAATGAGCAGTTCTTC. The full variable domain, completed using reference TRBV7-9 and TRBJ2-1, is DTGVSQNPRHKITKRGQNVTFRCDPISEHNRLYWYRQTLGQGPEFLTYFQNEAQLEKSRLLSDRFSAERPKGSFSTLEIQRTEQGDSAMYLCASSSGQGLSYNEQFFGPGTRLTVL.

V is TRBV27 and J is TRBJ1-1, with D perhaps matching TRBD1 (6 bases). Germline values: CDR1 MNHEY, CDR2 SMNVEV (reference sequence). The CDR3 covers 16 residues. Trimming took 6 bases from V and 0 from J, leaving 17 bases between them. CDR3 in amino acids: CASRSYRGQMNTEAFF. DNA of the CDR3: TGTGCCAGCAGATCTTACCGAGGACAGATGAACACTGAAGCTTTCTTT.

V usage is TRBV11-2 and J usage is TRBJ1-2, with 7 bases identical to TRBD1. Trimming at V came to 1 base and at J to 4 bases, leaving 3 bases not matched to a gene. The V gene's germline CDR1 is SGHAT and CDR2 FQNNGV. CDR3 length: 14 amino acids. The DNA of the CDR3 is TGTGCCAGCAGCTTAGCGGGACAGCCCTATGGCTACACCTTC. Its translation is CASSLAGQPYGYTF.

The chain links TRBV11-2 to TRBJ1-1; no clear D. V shed 2 bases and J shed 4 bases, with 11 bases lying between them. There are 14 residues in the CDR3. Germline V gives CDR1 SGHAT, CDR2 FQNNGV. The CDR3 sequence: CASSLRFGVTEAFF. The CDR3 DNA is TGTGCCAGCAGCTTAAGGTTCGGGGTCACTGAAGCTTTCTTT.

This chain links TRBV6-1 with TRBJ1-5; 7 bases line up with TRBD1. Germline CDR1 reads MNHNS; CDR2 reads SASEGT. Trimming took 3 bases from V and 6 from J; bases not matched to a gene: 8. This CDR3 comprises 15 residues. CDR3 protein: CASSERQGWGQPQHF. The CDR3 DNA is TGTGCCAGCAGTGAGAGACAGGGATGGGGTCAGCCCCAGCATTTT.

The genes are TRBV19 and TRBJ2-7; possible D gene TRBD2, 6 bases. The CDR3 length is 11 residues. Trimming removed 7 bases from V and 7 bases from J, with 11 bases in between. Looked up from germline, CDR1 is LNHDA and CDR2 is SQIVND (reference sequence). The CDR3 reads CASTHGGEQYF. DNA of the CDR3: TGTGCCAGTACCCATGGGGGGGAGCAGTACTTC.

The rearrangement links TRBV21-1 to TRBJ2-3; TRBD2 is the table's D call, not checked against the DNA. TRBV21-1 is tagged as a pseudogene. The CDR3 sequence is 20 residues long. CDR3 bases: TGTGCCAGCAGCAAACGAGCACGGTGGAATAGACTAGCGGGAGTGGATACGCAGTATTTT. It codes for CASSKRARWNRLAGVDTQYF.

The chain has TRBV9 and TRBJ2-2; D remains ambiguous. Trimming cost V 2 bases and J 0 bases, with 14 bases left between them. Germline CDR1 SGDLS, CDR2 YYNGEE. The CDR3 has 17 residues. The CDR3 nucleotides are TGTGCCAGCAGCGTGAACAGACGAATGACGAACACCGGGGAGCTGTTTTTT. This translates into CASSVNRRMTNTGELFF.

This sequence joins TRBV28 and TRBJ2-3; D uncertain. V was trimmed by 1 base and J by 2 bases, leaving 4 bases between them. CDR3 length: 13 residues. Germline CDR1 and CDR2: MDHEN and SYDVKM. CDR3 amino acids: CASSLSYTDTQYF. CDR3 nucleotides: TGTGCCAGCAGTTTATCGTACACAGATACGCAGTATTTT.

This chain joins TRBV7-9 and TRBJ2-6; 12 bases line up with TRBD1. The length of the CDR3 is 21 residues. Germline trimming cut 5 bases from V and 2 bases from J; bases unmatched to any gene: 16. The germline gives CDR1 SEHNR, CDR2 FQNEAQ (reference sequence). CDR3 in DNA: TGTGCCAGCAGCAGCGGGCCTTGGGGACAGGGGGCTCTGACTGGGGCCAACGTCCTGACTTTC. This translates into CASSSGPWGQGALTGANVLTF.

This chain uses TRBV7-6 with TRBJ1-3; D is uncertain. The CDR3 spans 17 residues. Germline V gene data show CDR1 as SGHVS and CDR2 as FNYEAQ. Trimming left V 4 bases short and J 0 bases short, with 16 bases between. CDR3 sequence (DNA): TGTGCCAGCAGCTCATCGGGATCCACGTTCTCTGGAAACACCATATATTTT. Protein product: CASSSSGSTFSGNTIYF.

V is TRBV2 and J is TRBJ1-1, with a possible D match to TRBD1 (5 bases). The germline V gene encodes CDR1 SNHLY and CDR2 FYNNEI. The V end lost 4 bases, the J end lost 4 bases, and 10 bases lay between the germline ends. The CDR3 consists of 13 residues. CDR3 residues: CASSGDLSTEAFF. CDR3 sequence (DNA): TGTGCCAGCAGTGGGGACTTATCCACTGAAGCTTTCTTT. The whole variable domain, filled in from reference TRBV2 and TRBJ1-1, reads EPEVTQTPSHQVTQMGQEVILRCVPISNHLYFYWYRQILGQKVEFLVSFYNNEISEKSEIFDDQFSVERPDGSNFTLKIRSTKLEDSAMYFCASSGDLSTEAFFGQGTRLTVV.

This rearrangement joins TRBV28 to TRBJ1-5, with D uncertain. Trimming left V 4 bases short and J 2 bases short, with 12 bases between. CDR3 length: 15 residues. The germline CDR1 and CDR2 sequences are MDHEN and SYDVKM. The DNA of the CDR3 is TGTGCCAGCAGTTACGAGGGTAGGGGCAATCAGCCCCAGCATTTT. This encodes CASSYEGRGNQPQHF.

This sequence joins TRBV11-3 and TRBJ2-1; a possible D gene is TRBD1 (5 bases). This CDR3 region has 14 residues. From germline, CDR1 is SGHNT and CDR2 YENEEA. V was cut by 5 bases and J by 8 bases, with 16 bases left in between. In nucleotides, the CDR3 is TGTGCCAGCAGCCCTGACAGTCTATGTGATGAGCAGTTCTTC. Translation: CASSPDSLCDEQFF.